This T cell receptor beta chain is from a study of Tregs in tolerant kidney transplant recipients. Study context: Mixed chimerism was transient after nonmyeloablative marrow transplants from related graft donors. Whole-study findings and limits: Tolerant patients' donor-specific Tregs expanded beyond overall Tregs, suggesting antigen-driven growth. Activated donor B cell expansion appeared to reveal the most relevant donor-specific TCRbeta repertoire.

V shed 3 bases, J shed 4 bases, and the junction held 13 bases outside the gene matches. Germline V CDR1 and CDR2: MGHRA, YSYEKL. This CDR3 comprises 19 residues. Profiling relied on immunoSEQ multiplex PCR, and the TCRdb table lists in-frame clones only, not all of them. Here the sample spans 60,000 to 95,000 clones, roughly 98% being singletons. Comment on this clone: No antigen is known for it.

The J gene is TRBJ2-6, the V gene TRBV4-1; 9 bases fit TRBD2. The sequences come from CD4+ T cells from blood, collected before the transplant. The receptor was derived from a human donor who received a combined kidney and bone marrow transplant. Written as DNA, the CDR3 is TGCGCCAGCAGCCAGGCCCTGGTGGCGGGAGGGATGGGGGCCAACGTCCTGACTTTC. Translation gives CASSQALVAGGMGANVLTF.